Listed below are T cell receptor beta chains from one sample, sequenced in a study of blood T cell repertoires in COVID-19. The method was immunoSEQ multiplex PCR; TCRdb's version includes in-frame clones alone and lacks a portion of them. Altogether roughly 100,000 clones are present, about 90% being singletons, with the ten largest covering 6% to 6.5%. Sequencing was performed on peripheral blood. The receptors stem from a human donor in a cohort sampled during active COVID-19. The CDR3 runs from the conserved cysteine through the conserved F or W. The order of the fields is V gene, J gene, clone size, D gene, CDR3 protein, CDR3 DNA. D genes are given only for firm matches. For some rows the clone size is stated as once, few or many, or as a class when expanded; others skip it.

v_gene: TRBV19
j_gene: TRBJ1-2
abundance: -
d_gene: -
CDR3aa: CASSIRDNYGYTF
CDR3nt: TGTGCCAGTAGTATTCGGGATAACTATGGCTACACCTTC

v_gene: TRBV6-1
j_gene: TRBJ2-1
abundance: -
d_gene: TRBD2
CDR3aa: CASSEALGLERGQQFF
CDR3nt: TGTGCCAGCAGTGAAGCGCTTGGACTAGAAAGGGGTCAGCAGTTCTTC

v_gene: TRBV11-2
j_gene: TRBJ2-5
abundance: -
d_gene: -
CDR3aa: CASSQQGRGGTETQYF
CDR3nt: TGTGCCAGCAGCCAGCAAGGAAGGGGGGGAACAGAGACCCAGTACTTC

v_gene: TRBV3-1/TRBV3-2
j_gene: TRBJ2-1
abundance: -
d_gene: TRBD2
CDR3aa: CASSQERLAGGISPRNEQFF
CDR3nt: TGTGCCAGCAGCCAAGAGAGGCTAGCGGGAGGGATTTCCCCCCGCAATGAGCAGTTCTTC

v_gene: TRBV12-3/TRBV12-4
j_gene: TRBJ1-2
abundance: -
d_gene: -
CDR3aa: CASSRQSRVGYTF
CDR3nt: TGTGCCAGCAGCAGACAAAGTAGAGTTGGCTACACCTTC

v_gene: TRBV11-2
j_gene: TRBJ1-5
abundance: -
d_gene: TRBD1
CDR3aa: CASSFDTGGNQPQHF
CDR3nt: TGTGCCAGCAGCTTCGATACAGGGGGCAATCAGCCCCAGCATTTT

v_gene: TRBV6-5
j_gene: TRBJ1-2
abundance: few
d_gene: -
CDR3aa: CASSYEGGYGYTF
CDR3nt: TGTGCCAGCAGTTACGAAGGGGGATATGGCTACACCTTC

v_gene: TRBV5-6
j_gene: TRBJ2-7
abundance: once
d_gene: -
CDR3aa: CASSPQGGLYEQYF
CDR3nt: TGTGCCAGCAGTCCCCAGGGGGGACTCTACGAGCAGTACTTC

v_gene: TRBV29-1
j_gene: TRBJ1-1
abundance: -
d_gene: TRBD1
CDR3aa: CSAGQGPMNTEAFF
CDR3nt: TGCAGCGCCGGACAGGGGCCGATGAACACTGAAGCTTTCTTT

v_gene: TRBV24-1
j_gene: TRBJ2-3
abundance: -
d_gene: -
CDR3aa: CATSDPRADTQYF
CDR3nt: TGTGCCACCAGTGATCCCAGGGCAGATACGCAGTATTTT

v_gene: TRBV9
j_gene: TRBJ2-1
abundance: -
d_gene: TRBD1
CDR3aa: CASSASWTGKGSNEQFF
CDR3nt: TGTGCCAGCAGCGCCTCCTGGACAGGGAAGGGGTCCAATGAGCAGTTCTTC

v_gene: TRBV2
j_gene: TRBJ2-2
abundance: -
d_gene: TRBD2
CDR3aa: CASSGGGLAMYTGELFF
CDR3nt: TGTGCCAGCAGTGGAGGGGGACTAGCTATGTACACCGGGGAGCTGTTTTTT

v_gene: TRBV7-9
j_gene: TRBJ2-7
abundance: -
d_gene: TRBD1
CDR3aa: CASSLAGTGGYEQYF
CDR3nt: TGTGCCAGCAGCTTAGCCGGGACAGGGGGGTACGAGCAGTACTTC

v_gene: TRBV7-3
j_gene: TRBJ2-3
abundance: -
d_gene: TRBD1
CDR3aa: CASSPSGTGSGGDTQYF
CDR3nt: TGTGCCAGCAGCCCATCCGGGACAGGGTCGGGGGGAGATACGCAGTATTTT

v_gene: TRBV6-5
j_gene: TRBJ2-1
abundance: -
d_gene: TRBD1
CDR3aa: CASRGQGKVYNEQFF
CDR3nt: TGTGCCAGCAGGGGACAGGGGAAGGTATACAATGAGCAGTTCTTC

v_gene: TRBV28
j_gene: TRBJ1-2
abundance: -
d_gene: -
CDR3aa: CASSLWGQNYGYTF
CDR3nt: TGTGCCAGCAGTTTATGGGGGCAGAACTATGGCTACACCTTC

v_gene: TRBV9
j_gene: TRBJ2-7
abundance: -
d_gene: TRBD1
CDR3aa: CASSPRQGTSYEQYF
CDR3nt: TGTGCCAGCAGCCCCCGACAGGGCACCTCCTACGAGCAGTACTTC

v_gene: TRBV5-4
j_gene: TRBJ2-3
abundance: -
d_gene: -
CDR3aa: CASSLVEVDTQYF
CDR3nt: TGTGCCAGCAGCTTGGTTGAGGTGGATACGCAGTATTTT

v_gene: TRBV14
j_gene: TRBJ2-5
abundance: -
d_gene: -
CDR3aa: CASGRGTQETQYF
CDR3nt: TGTGCCAGCGGCCGGGGCACCCAAGAGACCCAGTACTTC

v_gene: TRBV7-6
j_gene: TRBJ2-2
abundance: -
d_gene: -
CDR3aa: CASSITQGELFF
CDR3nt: TGTGCCAGCAGCATTACACAAGGGGAGCTGTTTTTT

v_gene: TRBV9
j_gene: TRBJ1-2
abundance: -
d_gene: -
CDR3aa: CASRREDSYGYTF
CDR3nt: TGTGCCAGCAGAAGAGAGGACAGCTATGGCTACACCTTC

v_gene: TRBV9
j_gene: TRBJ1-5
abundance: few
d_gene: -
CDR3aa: CASSVGSSSQPQHF
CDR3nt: TGTGCCAGCAGCGTAGGAAGTAGTTCTCAGCCCCAGCATTTT

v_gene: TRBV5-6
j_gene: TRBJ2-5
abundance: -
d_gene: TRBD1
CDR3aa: CASSLQGAETQYF
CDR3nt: TGTGCCAGCAGCTTACAGGGGGCTGAGACCCAGTACTTC

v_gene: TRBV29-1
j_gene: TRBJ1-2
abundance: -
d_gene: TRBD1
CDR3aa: CSVGQGEDYGYTF
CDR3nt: TGCAGCGTCGGACAGGGGGAGGACTATGGCTACACCTTC

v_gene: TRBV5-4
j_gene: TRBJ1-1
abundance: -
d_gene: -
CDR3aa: CASRLGRNTEAFF
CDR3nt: TGTGCCAGCCGTCTGGGGAGGAACACTGAAGCTTTCTTT

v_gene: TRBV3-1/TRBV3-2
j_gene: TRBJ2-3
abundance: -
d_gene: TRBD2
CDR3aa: CASSHLGGSGKDTQYF
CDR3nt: TGTGCCAGCAGCCATCTTGGCGGGAGTGGGAAAGATACGCAGTATTTT

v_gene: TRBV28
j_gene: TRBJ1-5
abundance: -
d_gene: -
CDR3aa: CASSFLAGAGQPQHF
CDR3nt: TGTGCCAGCAGTTTTTTGGCGGGGGCCGGTCAGCCCCAGCATTTT

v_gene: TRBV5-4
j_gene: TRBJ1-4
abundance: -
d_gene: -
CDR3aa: CASSLLGARGKGEKLFF
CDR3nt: TGTGCCAGCAGCTTGCTAGGGGCGCGGGGGAAGGGTGAAAAACTGTTTTTT

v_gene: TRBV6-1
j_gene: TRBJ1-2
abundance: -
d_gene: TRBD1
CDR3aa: CASSENGGGQVTGYTF
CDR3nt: TGTGCCAGCAGTGAGAACGGAGGTGGACAGGTCACGGGCTACACCTTC

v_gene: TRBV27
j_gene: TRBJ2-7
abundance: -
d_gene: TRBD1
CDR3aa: CASSLSTGGYEQYF
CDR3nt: TGTGCCAGCAGTTTATCAACAGGGGGCTACGAGCAGTACTTC

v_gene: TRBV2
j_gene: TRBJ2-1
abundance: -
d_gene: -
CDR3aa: CASRPGTHNEQFF
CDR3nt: TGTGCCAGCAGACCAGGGACTCACAATGAGCAGTTCTTC

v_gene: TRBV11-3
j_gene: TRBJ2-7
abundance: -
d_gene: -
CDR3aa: CASSLGRGAEQYF
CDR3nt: TGTGCCAGCAGCTTAGGCCGGGGTGCGGAGCAGTACTTC

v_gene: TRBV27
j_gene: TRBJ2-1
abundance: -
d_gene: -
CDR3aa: CASSLLEDIGEQFF
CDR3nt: TGTGCCAGCAGTTTACTCGAGGACATCGGTGAGCAGTTCTTC

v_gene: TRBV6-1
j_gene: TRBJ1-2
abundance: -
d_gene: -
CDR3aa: CASSETGIGGYTF
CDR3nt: TGTGCCAGCAGTGAAACAGGGATTGGAGGCTACACCTTC